The T cell receptor beta chain under discussion was sequenced for a study of spatial heterogeneity in lung cancer. In TCRdb, the 5' RACE reads were re-called with MiXCR into one record per CDR3 protein. The table shows 60,000 to 90,000 distinct CDR3 sequences, with about an eighth occurring only once. Described time point: sample taken at primary tumor resection. Sequencing of whole RNA from tumor, nontumor lung or frozen PBMC involved no sorting. The donor group consisted of approximately 77 patients who had untreated, early-stage non-small cell lung cancer. In its sample, this clonotype ranks as medium-sized. CDR1 is ENHRY and CDR2 is SYGVKD in the germline V gene. CDR3 length: 15 amino acids. J lost 6 bases, V lost 3 bases, and 7 bases had no gene match.

This chain connects TRBV10-3 to TRBJ1-5, with 8 bases aligning to TRBD1. The clonotype was recovered from a male donor with early-stage non-small cell lung cancer. The specimen comprised PBMCs, sampled at surgery. CDR3 amino acids: CAISETGGLAQPQHF. CDR3 coding DNA: TGTGCCATCAGTGAAACAGGGGGTTTGGCTCAGCCCCAGCATTTT.